The clone carrying this T cell receptor beta chain was seen more than once but under ten times. The antigen is not known. This entry belongs to a study of identical twins. Whole-study results and caveats: Excess twin sharing in beta out-of-frame sequences was weaker. Out-of-frame alpha sequences common to twins exhibited a surplus of low generation probability. In zero-insertion analyses, partial confounding could arise from invariant MAIT and iNKT cells.

The J segment lost 8 bases and the V segment lost 8 bases, leaving 8 bases of the junction unmatched. This CDR3 is 13 amino acids long. TCRdb reanalysed the 5' RACE reads using MiXCR and keeps one entry per CDR3 protein. The sample lists more than 600,000 distinct CDR3 sequences; 15% to 20% were seen once. These data were likewise used in another study, on T cells expressing NK-cell markers.

Sequences were obtained from PBMCs. This TCR was sampled from a woman younger than 30 in good health. This chain uses TRBV12-3 or TRBV12-4 with TRBJ2-3; TRBD2 aligns across 9 bases. The CDR3 loop reads CASRNSGSLTQYF. The CDR3 DNA reads TGTGCCAGCCGGAATAGCGGGAGCCTTACGCAGTATTTT.